A single sample is the source of the 20 T cell receptor beta chains below, sequenced in a study of beta chain features in type 1 diabetes. The study reverse transcribed the entire isolated RNA, so it sequenced expressed TCRB transcripts. TCRdb's table, derived via immunoSEQ multiplex PCR, lists solely in-frame clones and lacks some. This sample has about 220,000 clones, with under 13% found just once. The sample was central memory CD4+ T cells from blood. The receptors stem from a man aged 18 to 30 in good health.

In this sample, this clone turned up a few times. An end of the junction differs from the germline gene, which may be a read error. V and J are TRBV5-1 and TRBJ2-3; TRBD2 matches at 12 bases. This CDR3 is built from 17 residues. The V gene's germline CDR1 is SGHRS and CDR2 YFSETQ. CDR3 in DNA: TGCTCCAGCAGCGCGTCCGGGACTAGCGGGTTAACAGATACGCAGTATTTT. This encodes CSSSASGTSGLTDTQYF.

The J gene is TRBJ1-1, the V gene TRBV18; D ambiguous. This CDR3 is built from 13 residues. CDR1 is KGHSH, CDR2 LQKENI, per germline. V lost 3 bases, J lost 5 bases, and 10 bases lay in between. CDR3 loop: CASSPSIGTEAFF. For the CDR3, the DNA is TGTGCCAGCTCACCGTCGATTGGGACTGAAGCTTTCTTT. Using reference TRBV18 and TRBJ1-1 for the parts outside the CDR3, the full variable domain is NAGVMQNPRHLVRRRGQEARLRCSPMKGHSHVYWYRQLPEEGLKFMVYLQKENIIDESGMPKERFSAEFPKEGPSILRIQQVVRGDSAAYFCASSPSIGTEAFFGQGTRLTVV.

This clone was detected only a few times. The chain combines TRBV29-1 with TRBJ1-1; 9 positions match TRBD1. There are 14 residues in the CDR3. CDR1 and CDR2 from the germline V gene are SQVTM and ANQGSEA. V gave up 2 bases and J gave up 5 bases; unmatched junction bases: 6. The CDR3 here is CSVERDRVGTEAFF. The DNA for the CDR3 is TGCAGCGTTGAACGGGACAGGGTGGGGACTGAAGCTTTCTTT. The full variable domain, completed using reference TRBV29-1 and TRBJ1-1, is SAVISQKPSRDICQRGTSLTIQCQVDSQVTMMFWYRQQPGQSLTLIATANQGSEATYESGFVIDKFPISRPNLTFSTLTVSNMSPEDSSIYLCSVERDRVGTEAFFGQGTRLTVV.

This sequence joins TRBV7-2 and TRBJ2-7; 9 bases align to TRBD1. CDR3 length: 12 residues. The J segment lost 9 bases and the V segment lost 3 bases, leaving 3 bases of the junction unmatched. Germline CDR1 SGHTA, CDR2 FQGNSA. CDR3 in amino acids: CASSLDRGSQYF. The CDR3 region has the DNA TGTGCCAGCAGCTTGGACAGGGGATCGCAGTACTTC.

The chain is built from TRBV7-6 and TRBJ2-1, with no clear D. The germline CDR1 and CDR2 sequences are SGHVS and FNYEAQ. V lost 5 bases to trimming and J lost 5 bases, with 13 bases between them. CDR3 size: 14 residues. The CDR3 coding sequence is TGTGCCAGCAGCCCGCGTGCTTCCGACAATGAGCAGTTCTTC. Protein: CASSPRASDNEQFF.

The chain couples TRBV4-1 to TRBJ1-5; weak D call: TRBD1 (6 bases). CDR1 and CDR2 from the germline V gene are MGHRA and YSYEKL. The V end was cut by 0 bases, the J end by 7 bases, with 16 bases between. CDR3 length: 16 residues. DNA for the CDR3: TGCGCCAGCAGCCAAGAGGGCAGGGGTTTATGGCAGCCCCAGCATTTT. As protein: CASSQEGRGLWQPQHF.

This clone was recorded a few times. V and J are TRBV14 and TRBJ1-2, with unresolved D. V lost 1 base, J lost 2 bases, and 5 bases lay in between. The CDR3 sequence is 13 residues long. Germline V gene sequence: CDR1 SGHDN, CDR2 FVKESK. As DNA, the CDR3 is TGTGCCAGCAGCCAAGTATCAAACTATGGCTACACCTTC. Translated, it gives CASSQVSNYGYTF.

The J gene is TRBJ2-3, the V gene TRBV19; D call uncertain. This CDR3 spans 14 amino acids. V dropped 3 bases and J dropped 5 bases, with 12 bases sitting between them. The germline V gene has CDR1 LNHDA and CDR2 SQIVND (reference sequence). The DNA for the CDR3 is TGTGCCAGTAGTATCGGCCCAGCGCGAGATACGCAGTATTTT. Its protein product is CASSIGPARDTQYF.

This clone has a handful of counts. V gene TRBV6-4 combines with J gene TRBJ2-3; TRBD1 matches at 7 bases. Germline CDR1 and CDR2: MRHNA and SNTAGT. The trim removed 5 bases at V and 0 bases at J, leaving 5 bases unmatched. CDR3 length: 15 residues. As DNA, the CDR3 is TGTGCCAGCAGTCCGGACAGGCAAAGCACAGATACGCAGTATTTT. This translates into CASSPDRQSTDTQYF.

A few counts support this clone. The V gene is TRBV2, the J gene TRBJ2-7; 9 nucleotides agree with TRBD1. Per germline, CDR1 SNHLY and CDR2 FYNNEI. J was trimmed by 1 base and V by 3 bases; bases with no gene match: 4. The CDR3 totals 15 residues. The CDR3: CASSEGGQGSYEQYF. The CDR3, as DNA: TGTGCCAGCAGTGAGGGGGGACAGGGTTCCTACGAGCAGTACTTC.

V usage is TRBV4-2 and J usage is TRBJ2-5, with 14 bases fitting TRBD2. This CDR3 comprises 17 residues. The V segment lost 1 base and the J segment 5 bases; nucleotides outside the gene matches: 6. The V gene's germline CDR1 is LGHNA and CDR2 YNFKEQ. The CDR3 loop reads CASSQGGLAGGGETQYF. The CDR3 DNA is TGTGCCAGCAGCCAAGGAGGACTAGCGGGAGGCGGGGAGACCCAGTACTTC.

Turning to this clone: Other nucleotide sequences in the sample specify the same CDR3. The chain links TRBV18 to TRBJ2-7; 8 nucleotides line up with TRBD1. The CDR3 covers 15 residues. Germline trimming cut 3 bases from V and 1 base from J; bases unmatched to any gene: 5. The V gene's germline CDR1 is KGHSH and CDR2 LQKENI. The CDR3 spells CASSPGQGRSYEQYF. For the CDR3, the DNA is TGTGCCAGCTCACCCGGACAGGGAAGATCCTACGAGCAGTACTTC.

The chain couples TRBV7-9 to TRBJ2-5; TRBD1 or TRBD2 may be the D gene (5 bases each). The germline V gene has CDR1 SEHNR and CDR2 FQNEAQ (reference sequence). V was shortened by 6 bases and J by 5 bases, with 16 bases between the two germline ends. The CDR3 length is 14 residues. Here the CDR3 reads CASRPRGAQETQYF. The CDR3 nucleotides are TGTGCCAGCAGACCACGAGGGGCACAGGAGACCCAGTACTTC. The entire variable domain, with the rest obtained from reference TRBV7-9 and TRBJ2-5, is as follows: DTGVSQNPRHKITKRGQNVTFRCDPISEHNRLYWYRQTLGQGPEFLTYFQNEAQLEKSRLLSDRFSAERPKGSFSTLEIQRTEQGDSAMYLCASRPRGAQETQYFGPGTRLLVL.

This clone showed up just a few times. This rearrangement joins TRBV7-2 to TRBJ2-2; either TRBD1 or TRBD2 may fit D (5 bases each). V was clipped by 5 bases and J by 2 bases, with 18 bases between them. The CDR3 is 17 amino acids. Germline CDR1 reads SGHTA; CDR2 reads FQGNSA. The CDR3 sequence is CASSIVRAGLNTGELFF. CDR3 nucleotides: TGTGCCAGCAGCATCGTGCGGGCAGGGTTAAACACCGGGGAGCTGTTTTTT. The whole variable domain, filled in from reference TRBV7-2 and TRBJ2-2, reads GAGVSQSPSNKVTEKGKDVELRCDPISGHTALYWYRQSLGQGLEFLIYFQGNSAPDKSGLPSDRFSAERTGGSVSTLTIQRTQQEDSAVYLCASSIVRAGLNTGELFFGEGSRLTVL.

The table lists this clone with a few counts. V gene TRBV5-1 combines with J gene TRBJ2-4, with a tentative D call TRBD2 (5 bases). V was cut by 3 bases and J by 5 bases, with 18 bases left in between. CDR1 SGHRS and CDR2 YFSETQ come from the germline V gene. This CDR3 has 16 amino acids. Here the CDR3 reads CASSSLGSGGENIQYF. The CDR3 nucleotides read TGCGCCAGCAGCTCCTTAGGGTCTGGAGGTGAAAACATTCAGTACTTC.

This clone was observed a handful of times. Additional DNA sequences in this sample encode the identical CDR3. This chain links TRBV7-2 with TRBJ2-7; D is uncertain. Germline loops: CDR1 SGHTA, CDR2 FQGNSA. The CDR3 consists of 14 residues. V lost 1 base and J 1 base, leaving 8 bases between the germline ends. CDR3 coding DNA: TGTGCCAGCAGCTTAGATCACGGTTCCTACGAGCAGTACTTC. This sequence encodes CASSLDHGSYEQYF.

The genes are TRBV18 and TRBJ2-7; D could derive from TRBD1 or TRBD2 (5 bases each). Germline V gene lookup returns CDR1 KGHSH and CDR2 LQKENI. V was cut by 0 bases and J by 5 bases, with 14 bases left in between. The CDR3 is 15 residues long. DNA for the CDR3: TGTGCCAGCTCACCACCGGGACGGGTCAGCGACGAGCAGTACTTC. Translated: CASSPPGRVSDEQYF.

This clone was seen more than once but under ten times. The chain uses TRBV10-3 and TRBJ1-3; D is perhaps TRBD1 (6 bases). Per germline, CDR1 ENHRY and CDR2 SYGVKD. V lost 5 bases and J lost 0, with 11 bases in between. The CDR3 has 15 amino acids. This CDR3 is CAISSRDTSGNTIYF. In nucleotides, the CDR3 is TGTGCCATCAGTTCCCGGGACACCTCTGGAAACACCATATATTTT.

A single count supports this clone. The chain combines TRBV7-9 with TRBJ1-5, with D hard to call. CDR1 is SEHNR, CDR2 FQNEAQ, per germline (reference sequence). This CDR3 is 12 amino acids long. V lost 4 bases to trimming and J lost 9 bases, with 10 bases between them. CDR3 residues: CASSSTPGPQHF. In nucleotides, the CDR3 is TGTGCCAGCAGCTCCACCCCTGGGCCCCAGCATTTT.

The chain is built from TRBV30 and TRBJ1-5, with 8 bases identical to TRBD1. With V trimmed by 1 base and J by 0 bases, 11 bases remained unmatched. CDR1 and CDR2 from the germline V gene are GTSNPN and SVGIG (reference sequence). The CDR3 sequence is 18 residues long. The CDR3 protein is CAWSGRGTGGHSNQPQHF. The DNA of the CDR3 is TGTGCCTGGAGTGGACGTGGTACAGGGGGGCATAGCAATCAGCCCCAGCATTTT.